This T cell receptor (beta chain) is drawn from a study of T cell responses to AZD1222 COVID-19 vaccine. Study-wide results and limits: It was only after the peak T cell response that any repertoires were sampled. Vaccine-associated CD4 TCRs ranged over spike, dominating at 160-218 and 743-854. Mostly white British, mostly female donors; authors suggested clonal diversity may be underestimated.

This table comes from immunoSEQ multiplex PCR, and its TCRdb copy is limited to in-frame clones, with some not included. This sample yields over 130,000 clones, of which 80% to 95% are seen a single time; over 4% belongs to the top ten. The CDR3 has 14 residues. In germline, CDR1 is SGHTA, CDR2 FQGNSA. Trimming took 1 base from V and 8 from J, leaving 14 bases between them. This clone was recorded only once. The antigen is undetermined. The sequencing used peripheral blood, collected 28 days after the second AZD1222 dose. The J gene is TRBJ1-2, the V gene TRBV7-2, with D hard to call. The receptor was isolated from an adult who received the AZD1222 COVID-19 vaccine. The chain's CDR3 is CASSLVGPGFGYTF. The CDR3 bases are TGTGCCAGCAGCTTAGTTGGGCCGGGTTTCGGCTACACCTTC.